Listed below are T cell receptor beta chains from one sample, sequenced in a study of shared clonotypes between healthy human individuals. TCRdb's table, derived via immunoSEQ multiplex PCR, lists solely in-frame clones and lacks some. The table includes about 490,000 clones, around three quarters detected once. Sequences were obtained from PBMCs. These receptors all come from a woman aged 40 to 49 in good health. Some clones in this sample may be carry-over from other donors' samples. The CDR3 runs from the conserved cysteine through the conserved F or W. The D gene is left open where the match is weak. Where a row states a size, it is once, few, many or the class of an expanded clone; other rows omit it.

j_gene: TRBJ2-2; abundance: .; v_gene: TRBV5-1; d_gene: .; CDR3aa: CASSLEVIGELFF; CDR3nt: TGCGCCAGCAGCTTGGAGGTTATCGGGGAGCTGTTTTTT
j_gene: TRBJ2-5; abundance: .; v_gene: TRBV5-1; d_gene: .; CDR3aa: CASSLGLQETQYF; CDR3nt: TGCGCCAGCAGCTTGGGCCTGCAAGAGACCCAGTACTTC
j_gene: TRBJ2-1; abundance: .; v_gene: TRBV5-1; d_gene: .; CDR3aa: CASSFELNSYNEQFF; CDR3nt: TGCGCCAGCAGCTTCGAACTAAACTCCTACAATGAGCAGTTCTTC
j_gene: TRBJ2-5; abundance: .; v_gene: TRBV2; d_gene: .; CDR3aa: CASSEDNQETQYF; CDR3nt: TGTGCCAGCAGTGAGGACAACCAAGAGACCCAGTACTTC
j_gene: TRBJ2-1; abundance: .; v_gene: TRBV11-1; d_gene: .; CDR3aa: CASSSQDRFNEQFF; CDR3nt: TGTGCCAGCAGCTCCCAGGACCGCTTCAATGAGCAGTTCTTC
j_gene: TRBJ2-1; abundance: few; v_gene: TRBV5-1; d_gene: TRBD2; CDR3aa: CASRGLAGYNEQFF; CDR3nt: TGCGCCAGCAGGGGACTAGCGGGATACAATGAGCAGTTCTTC
j_gene: TRBJ2-7; abundance: .; v_gene: TRBV9; d_gene: TRBD1; CDR3aa: CASSVGGQGFYEQYF; CDR3nt: TGTGCCAGCAGCGTAGGGGGACAGGGGTTTTACGAGCAGTACTTC
j_gene: TRBJ2-2; abundance: .; v_gene: TRBV7-6; d_gene: .; CDR3aa: CASSLAGGNTGELFF; CDR3nt: TGTGCCAGCAGCTTAGCAGGGGGTAACACCGGGGAGCTGTTTTTT
j_gene: TRBJ2-2; abundance: .; v_gene: TRBV18; d_gene: .; CDR3aa: CASSRSDTGELFF; CDR3nt: TGTGCCAGCTCACGCTCCGACACCGGGGAGCTGTTTTTT
j_gene: TRBJ2-5; abundance: few; v_gene: TRBV4-2; d_gene: .; CDR3aa: CASSQGVSRETQYF; CDR3nt: TGTGCCAGCAGCCAAGGGGTTAGCCGCGAGACCCAGTACTTC
j_gene: TRBJ2-7; abundance: once; v_gene: TRBV2; d_gene: .; CDR3aa: CASSVSGHNLIYEQYF; CDR3nt: TGTGCCAGCAGTGTTAGCGGACACAATTTGATATACGAGCAGTACTTC